Below, 5 T cell receptor beta chains from the same sample are listed, as sequenced in a study of blood T cell repertoires in COVID-19. The repertoire was sequenced with immunoSEQ multiplex PCR; TCRdb's copy has only in-frame clones and lacks some. The sample lists about 110,000 clones, over 70% occurring once. Sample: peripheral blood. The receptors shown here come from a woman in her 70s with acute or convalescent COVID-19.

The chain couples TRBV4-1 to TRBJ2-1; D ambiguous. Deletions cut 2 bases from V and 6 bases from J, with 14 bases between. CDR1 MGHRA and CDR2 YSYEKL come from the germline V gene. The CDR3 has 15 residues. This CDR3 is CASSQLGLGFNEQFF. CDR3 DNA sequence: TGCGCCAGCAGCCAACTTGGGCTTGGCTTCAATGAGCAGTTCTTC.

The chain uses TRBV5-6 and TRBJ1-5; D might be TRBD1 (6 bases). The germline V gene has CDR1 SGHDT and CDR2 YYEEEE. The ends were cut back, 1 base at V and 6 bases at J, with 14 bases in the middle. The length of the CDR3 is 15 residues. As DNA, the CDR3 is TGTGCCAGCAGCTTGTACGTAGGGGGAACTCAGCCCCAGCATTTT. Its protein product is CASSLYVGGTQPQHF.

This clone was counted a few times. The gene calls are TRBV6-5 and TRBJ1-1; perhaps TRBD1 as D (6 bases). Trimming stripped 6 bases from V and 1 base from J, with 12 bases between. Germline CDR1 is MNHEY and CDR2 is SVGAGI. The CDR3 length is 14 residues. The CDR3 DNA follows: TGTGCCAGCAGACCGTCAGGGGCGAACACTGAAGCTTTCTTT. It yields the protein CASRPSGANTEAFF.

This clone has only a few counts. V is TRBV7-6 and J is TRBJ2-2, with 11 bases matching TRBD2. The germline V gene has CDR1 SGHVS and CDR2 FNYEAQ. V dropped 5 bases and J dropped 1; count of bases not matched to a gene: 9. The CDR3 extends over 18 amino acids. The CDR3 spells CASSPRPTSGVNTGELFF. The CDR3 nucleotides are TGTGCCAGCAGCCCCCGACCGACTAGCGGGGTGAACACCGGGGAGCTGTTTTTT.

The V and J genes are TRBV5-1 and TRBJ1-3, with D hard to call. Trimming pared 0 bases from V and 4 bases from J, leaving 8 bases between. Germline V gene sequence: CDR1 SGHRS, CDR2 YFSETQ. This CDR3 contains 14 residues. For the CDR3, the DNA is TGCGCCAGCAGCTTGGGGGCTGACGGAAACACCATATATTTT. Translating gives CASSLGADGNTIYF.